Listed below are T cell receptor beta chains from one sample, sequenced in a study of CD8 T cells in ankylosing spondylitis. TCRdb passed the 5' RACE reads through MiXCR, listing each CDR3 protein once. The sample includes about 250,000 distinct CDR3 sequences, roughly a third of them seen just once. Sequencing input: blood, either unsorted or a sorted T cell fraction (not recorded which). These receptors were collected from a male donor with ankylosing spondylitis or in good health (not recorded which). CDR3s include the opening cysteine and the closing phenylalanine or tryptophan. The order of the fields is clone size, CDR3 length, J gene, D gene, V gene, CDR3 protein, CDR3 DNA. D genes are given only for firm matches. The listing skips clone size in some rows; elsewhere it reads once, few, many or a size class.

-,16,TRBJ2-3,TRBD1,TRBV12-3/TRBV12-4,CASSNDRGRPTDTQYF,TGTGCCAGCAGCAACGACAGGGGGCGCCCAACAGATACGCAGTATTTT
-,13,TRBJ2-1,-,TRBV5-5,CASSLVWASEQFF,TGTGCCAGCAGCTTGGTTTGGGCGAGTGAGCAGTTCTTC
-,14,TRBJ2-3,-,TRBV5-1,CASSLTPWTDTQYF,TGCGCCAGCAGCTTAACCCCCTGGACAGATACGCAGTATTTT
few,14,TRBJ2-5,-,TRBV5-5,CASSLGREQETQYF,TGTGCCAGCAGCTTGGGTCGGGAACAAGAGACCCAGTACTTC
-,15,TRBJ1-3,-,TRBV5-1,CASRPSPGFGNTIYF,TGCGCCAGCAGACCCTCACCAGGGTTTGGAAACACCATATATTTT
few,14,TRBJ2-7,TRBD1,TRBV12-3/TRBV12-4,CASSPDRASYEQYF,TGTGCCAGCAGCCCGGACAGGGCTTCCTACGAGCAGTACTTC
few,18,TRBJ2-3,TRBD2,TRBV29-1,CSVVPPTSGTYSTDTQYF,TGCAGCGTTGTTCCCCCGACTAGCGGAACGTATAGCACAGATACGCAGTATTTT
-,14,TRBJ2-1,TRBD2,TRBV10-3,CAISESGTSNEQFF,TGTGCCATCAGTGAGTCCGGGACTAGCAATGAGCAGTTCTTC
-,15,TRBJ2-1,TRBD1,TRBV7-3,CASSLRGGPYNEQFF,TGTGCCAGCAGCTTAAGAGGGGGCCCCTACAATGAGCAGTTCTTC
-,12,TRBJ2-7,TRBD1,TRBV29-1,CSVAYRGDEQYF,TGCAGCGTAGCGTACAGGGGTGACGAGCAGTACTTC
-,12,TRBJ2-3,-,TRBV5-1,CASSLAEDTQYF,TGCGCCAGCAGCTTGGCTGAAGATACGCAGTATTTT
few,15,TRBJ1-1,TRBD1,TRBV29-1,CSVRRNRGQVTEAFF,TGCAGCGTGAGGAGGAACAGGGGGCAGGTCACTGAAGCTTTCTTT
few,13,TRBJ2-5,-,TRBV20-1,CSARWKGMETQYF,TGCAGTGCTAGATGGAAGGGGATGGAGACCCAGTACTTC
-,12,TRBJ1-1,-,TRBV20-1,CSAMGVNTEAFF,TGCAGTGCTATGGGGGTGAACACTGAAGCTTTCTTT
-,16,TRBJ2-3,TRBD2,TRBV20-1,CSARARRGALKDTQYF,TGCAGTGCTAGAGCTCGGCGGGGGGCCCTTAAAGATACGCAGTATTTT
-,16,TRBJ2-1,-,TRBV5-6,CASSFFELTGDNEQFF,TGTGCCAGCAGCTTTTTCGAGTTAACAGGAGATAATGAGCAGTTCTTC
few,12,TRBJ2-5,-,TRBV20-1,CSAIRVQETQYF,TGCAGTGCTATCAGGGTCCAAGAGACCCAGTACTTC
-,19,TRBJ2-7,TRBD2,TRBV20-1,CSALGREGLAGGATYEQYF,TGCAGTGCTCTCGGACGAGAGGGACTAGCGGGGGGAGCAACCTACGAGCAGTACTTC
-,12,TRBJ2-3,-,TRBV9,CASSSGTDTQYF,TGTGCCAGCAGCAGCGGGACAGATACGCAGTATTTT
-,15,TRBJ2-2,TRBD1,TRBV24-1,CATSDETGVTGELFF,TGTGCCACCAGTGATGAGACAGGGGTAACCGGGGAGCTGTTTTTT
-,15,TRBJ2-5,TRBD2,TRBV12-3/TRBV12-4,CASSALAGGQETQYF,TGTGCCAGCAGTGCCCTAGCGGGGGGGCAAGAGACCCAGTACTTC
-,14,TRBJ2-1,-,TRBV4-1,CASSQAQGGNEQFF,TGCGCCAGCAGCCAAGCACAGGGCGGGAATGAGCAGTTCTTC
many,16,TRBJ2-1,TRBD1,TRBV20-1,CSASSTGQGDYNEQFF,TGCAGTGCTAGCTCTACGGGACAGGGTGACTACAATGAGCAGTTCTTC
-,16,TRBJ1-2,-,TRBV11-2,CASSLDDDTANYGYTF,TGTGCCAGCAGCTTAGATGACGACACAGCTAACTATGGCTACACCTTC
-,16,TRBJ2-2,-,TRBV7-2,CASSLRPGLRTGELFF,TGTGCCAGCAGCTTACGACCAGGGTTACGGACCGGGGAGCTGTTTTTT
-,14,TRBJ1-5,-,TRBV6-5,CASSYSGWDQPQHF,TGTGCCAGCAGTTACTCCGGTTGGGATCAGCCCCAGCATTTT
-,17,TRBJ2-7,-,TRBV20-1,CCARDRGAGTPNYEQYF,TGCTGTGCTAGAGATCGGGGAGCTGGGACACCTAACTACGAGCAGTACTTC
many,11,TRBJ2-3,-,TRBV29-1,CSGWTADTQYF,TGCAGCGGGTGGACAGCCGATACGCAGTATTTT
-,16,TRBJ2-3,TRBD1,TRBV12-3/TRBV12-4,CASNLGTGPFGDTQYF,TGTGCCAGCAACCTAGGGACAGGGCCCTTTGGGGATACGCAGTATTTT
few,13,TRBJ2-1,TRBD1,TRBV20-1,CSARPGQGNEQFF,TGCAGTGCTAGACCGGGACAGGGCAATGAGCAGTTCTTC
many,12,TRBJ2-1,TRBD2,TRBV20-1,CSARLAGNEQFF,TGCAGTGCCCGACTAGCGGGCAATGAGCAGTTCTTC
few,12,TRBJ2-1,-,TRBV7-9,CASSLWGNEQFF,TGTGCCAGCAGCTTATGGGGCAATGAGCAGTTCTTC
-,14,TRBJ1-5,TRBD1,TRBV12-3/TRBV12-4,CASSQGGVDQPQHF,TGTGCCAGCAGCCAGGGGGGGGTAGATCAGCCCCAGCATTTT
-,14,TRBJ2-5,-,TRBV29-1,CSALEAPLVETQYF,TGCAGCGCTCTCGAGGCCCCCTTGGTGGAGACCCAGTACTTC
-,13,TRBJ2-7,TRBD1,TRBV6-2/TRBV6-3,CASMETGPYEQYF,TGTGCCAGCATGGAGACAGGGCCCTACGAGCAGTACTTC
-,15,TRBJ2-2,-,TRBV7-9,CASSLVAGHTGELFF,TGTGCCAGCAGCTTGGTGGCAGGACACACCGGGGAGCTGTTTTTT
few,17,TRBJ1-3,-,TRBV6-5,CASSSRAEGFSGNTIYF,TGTGCCAGCAGTTCCAGGGCGGAGGGGTTCTCTGGAAACACCATATATTTT
-,14,TRBJ2-5,-,TRBV6-5,CASSYSRVQETQYF,TGTGCCAGCAGTTACTCGAGGGTCCAAGAGACCCAGTACTTC
-,14,TRBJ2-7,-,TRBV20-1,CSARVDLISYEQYF,TGCAGTGCTAGAGTTGACTTAATATCCTACGAGCAGTACTTC
-,14,TRBJ2-7,-,TRBV20-1,CSATNLQVSYEQYF,TGCAGTGCTACCAACCTACAGGTTTCCTACGAGCAGTACTTC
-,14,TRBJ2-7,-,TRBV20-1,CSARDRQENYEQYF,TGCAGTGCTAGAGATCGTCAGGAGAACTACGAGCAGTACTTC
few,12,TRBJ2-1,-,TRBV7-3,CASSRWGDEQFF,TGTGCCAGCAGCAGATGGGGCGATGAGCAGTTCTTC